The rows below give T cell receptor beta chains drawn from one sample of a study of shared clonotypes between healthy human individuals. Data came from immunoSEQ multiplex PCR; TCRdb stores just in-frame clones and leaves some out. This sample has some 2,400,000 clones, with 95% found just once. Sequencing used naive CD4+ T cells sorted from blood. Receptor source: a man aged 18 to 29 in good health. Each CDR3 is given with its conserved first and last residue. D genes are given only for firm matches. A row's size may be missing; if present it is once, few, many or a size class.

clone_size	d_call	j_call	v_call	cdr3_aa	cdr3_nt
once	TRBD1	TRBJ1-4	TRBV27	CASSSTGATPTNEKLFF	TGTGCCAGCAGTTCGACAGGGGCGACCCCAACTAATGAAAAACTGTTTTTT
NA	TRBD1	TRBJ1-2	TRBV28	CASSLSPGQGADGYTF	TGTGCCAGCAGTTTATCCCCGGGACAGGGGGCTGATGGCTACACCTTC
NA	NA	TRBJ1-2	TRBV2	CASRDRDYGYTF	TGTGCCAGCAGGGACAGAGACTATGGCTACACCTTC
NA	TRBD2	TRBJ2-1	TRBV5-1	CASSRTSGTNEQFF	TGCGCCAGCAGTAGGACTAGCGGGACGAATGAGCAGTTCTTC
NA	TRBD2	TRBJ2-2	TRBV19	CATKRLAGGDTGELFF	TGTGCCACGAAAAGACTAGCGGGAGGGGACACCGGGGAGCTGTTTTTT
NA	TRBD2	TRBJ2-1	TRBV10-3	CAISPGLAGGVYNEQFF	TGTGCCATCAGCCCGGGACTAGCGGGAGGGGTGTACAATGAGCAGTTCTTC
NA	TRBD1	TRBJ1-2	TRBV7-2	CASSPQTGGGGYTF	TGTGCCAGCAGCCCACAGACAGGGGGCGGAGGCTACACCTTC
NA	NA	TRBJ1-6	TRBV29-1	CSARKNSPLHF	TGCAGCGCCCGGAAGAATTCACCCCTCCACTTT
once	TRBD1	TRBJ2-5	TRBV10-3	CAIGTGVQETQYF	TGTGCCATCGGAACAGGGGTCCAAGAGACCCAGTACTTC
once	TRBD1	TRBJ2-7	TRBV9	CASSELGRTGVKNEQYF	TGTGCCAGCAGCGAACTGGGACGGACAGGGGTGAAAAACGAGCAGTACTTC
NA	NA	TRBJ1-5	TRBV5-4	CASSLWDATRQYSNQPQHF	TGTGCCAGCAGCTTATGGGACGCTACACGCCAATATAGCAATCAGCCCCAGCATTTT
NA	TRBD2	TRBJ2-4	TRBV5-4	CASSAGLAGGLAKNIQYF	TGTGCCAGCAGCGCGGGACTAGCGGGGGGCCTGGCCAAAAACATTCAGTACTTC
NA	TRBD2	TRBJ2-3	TRBV5-6	CASSLERGASGRRKYF	TGTGCCAGCAGCTTGGAACGGGGGGCTAGCGGGAGGCGAAAGTATTTT
NA	NA	TRBJ1-5	TRBV27	CASSPDSYSNQPQHF	TGTGCCAGCAGTCCGGACAGTTATAGCAATCAGCCCCAGCATTTT
NA	TRBD2	TRBJ2-3	TRBV28	CASSPGLADTQYF	TGTGCCAGCAGTCCGGGACTAGCAGATACGCAGTATTTT
NA	NA	TRBJ2-7	TRBV7-2	CASSRGGTQSYEQYF	TGTGCCAGCAGCAGAGGCGGGACCCAATCCTACGAGCAGTACTTC
NA	NA	TRBJ2-6	TRBV27	CASSFVGAGANVLTF	TGTGCCAGCAGTTTTGTGGGCGCTGGGGCCAACGTCCTGACTTTC
NA	NA	TRBJ1-2	TRBV5-1	CASSLDTTNYGYTF	TGCGCCAGCAGCTTGGACACTACTAACTATGGCTACACCTTC
NA	TRBD2	TRBJ2-1	TRBV7-2	CASSFSSGNYNEQFF	TGTGCCAGCAGCTTTTCTAGCGGGAACTACAATGAGCAGTTCTTC
once	TRBD1	TRBJ1-5	TRBV27	CASRDRVNQPQHF	TGTGCCAGCCGCGACAGGGTTAATCAGCCCCAGCATTTT
NA	TRBD1	TRBJ1-2	TRBV6-1	CASFDRGRAYGYTF	TGTGCCAGCTTCGACAGGGGGCGCGCCTATGGCTACACCTTC
NA	NA	TRBJ1-6	TRBV5-1	CASSQDVSSNSPLHF	TGCGCCAGCAGCCAGGACGTCAGTTCCAATTCACCCCTCCACTTT
NA	NA	TRBJ2-7	TRBV5-1	CASSLGSTSYEQYF	TGCGCCAGCAGCTTGGGATCTACGTCCTACGAGCAGTACTTC
once	TRBD2	TRBJ2-1	TRBV30	CAWSVRREGSNEQFF	TGTGCCTGGAGTGTACGGCGGGAGGGGAGCAATGAGCAGTTCTTC
NA	NA	TRBJ2-3	TRBV18	CASSRQGSTDTQYF	TGTGCCAGCTCACGGCAGGGGAGCACAGATACGCAGTATTTT
NA	TRBD2	TRBJ2-7	TRBV10-1	CASSEPSGSTPYEQYF	TGCGCCAGCAGTGAGCCGAGCGGGAGTACCCCCTACGAGCAGTACTTC
NA	NA	TRBJ2-7	TRBV11-2	CASSLAGTDVSEQYF	TGTGCCAGCAGCTTAGCGGGGACCGATGTCTCCGAGCAGTACTTC
NA	TRBD2	TRBJ2-5	TRBV30	CAWSGGASGLTTQYF	TGTGCCTGGAGCGGAGGGGCTAGCGGGCTTACGACCCAGTACTTC
NA	TRBD1	TRBJ1-4	TRBV25-1	CASSDPGQGEKLFF	TGTGCCAGCAGTGACCCGGGACAGGGGGAAAAACTGTTTTTT
NA	TRBD2	TRBJ2-5	TRBV5-4	CASSPVGTSEQETQYF	TGTGCCAGCAGCCCCGTCGGGACTAGCGAACAAGAGACCCAGTACTTC
NA	TRBD1	TRBJ2-6	TRBV5-1	CASSGQVAGANVLTF	TGCGCCAGCAGCGGACAGGTCGCCGGGGCCAACGTCCTGACTTTC
NA	NA	TRBJ2-7	TRBV5-1	CASSTDYEQYF	TGCGCCAGCAGCACGGACTACGAGCAGTACTTC
NA	TRBD2	TRBJ2-2	TRBV7-9	CASSHDRGRAGTTAGELFF	TGTGCCAGCAGTCACGACCGGGGGAGGGCCGGGACTACGGCCGGGGAGCTGTTTTTT
once	NA	TRBJ1-1	TRBV19	CASSPTRNTEAFF	TGTGCCAGTAGTCCGACGAGGAACACTGAAGCTTTCTTT
NA	NA	TRBJ2-7	TRBV15	CATSRESASYYEQYF	TGTGCCACCAGCAGAGAGAGCGCCTCATACTACGAGCAGTACTTC
NA	NA	TRBJ1-2	TRBV19	CASIGRGSYTF	TGTGCCAGTATCGGGAGGGGGAGCTACACCTTC
NA	TRBD1	TRBJ1-6	TRBV15	CATSRGTGVLQSPLHF	TGTGCCACCAGCAGAGGGACAGGGGTCCTTCAGTCACCCCTCCACTTT
NA	TRBD2	TRBJ2-5	TRBV5-1	CASSFGGFLYQETQYF	TGCGCCAGCAGCTTCGGGGGGTTCCTGTACCAAGAGACCCAGTACTTC
once	NA	TRBJ2-7	TRBV5-4	CASSEGLLSSYEQYF	TGTGCCAGCAGCGAAGGACTGCTAAGCTCCTACGAGCAGTACTTC
once	NA	TRBJ2-2	TRBV12-5	CASGLEPLTGELFF	TGTGCTAGTGGTTTGGAGCCGCTCACCGGGGAGCTGTTTTTT
NA	TRBD1	TRBJ2-1	TRBV7-2	CASSRDRGAYNEQFF	TGTGCCAGCAGCAGAGACAGGGGAGCCTACAATGAGCAGTTCTTC
NA	NA	TRBJ2-7	TRBV7-9	CASSQSSYEQYF	TGTGCCAGCAGTCAAAGCTCCTACGAGCAGTACTTC
once	NA	TRBJ2-7	TRBV21-1	CASSYRDCNQYF	TGTGCCAGCAGCTACCGGGACTGCAACCAGTACTTC
NA	TRBD1	TRBJ1-1	TRBV6-5	CASSHRQGANTEAFF	TGTGCCAGCAGTCACCGACAGGGAGCGAACACTGAAGCTTTCTTT
NA	NA	TRBJ1-4	TRBV29-1	CSAAGPNEKLFF	TGCAGCGCTGCGGGACCTAATGAAAAACTGTTTTTT
NA	NA	TRBJ2-5	TRBV5-1	CASSLDTRSETQYF	TGCGCCAGCAGCTTGGACACTAGGTCAGAGACCCAGTACTTC
NA	NA	TRBJ1-4	TRBV30	CAWSPDSNEKLFF	TGTGCCTGGAGTCCCGACTCCAATGAAAAACTGTTTTTT
NA	NA	TRBJ2-7	TRBV30	CAWGGQDTRQYF	TGTGCCTGGGGAGGTCAGGACACCCGGCAGTACTTC
once	NA	TRBJ2-5	TRBV29-1	CSVAGTPSQTQYF	TGCAGCGTGGCCGGGACCCCGAGTCAGACCCAGTACTTC
NA	NA	TRBJ1-3	TRBV7-9	CASSLLSQSSGNTIYF	TGTGCCAGCAGCTTACTCTCTCAGAGCTCTGGAAACACCATATATTTT
NA	NA	TRBJ2-7	TRBV5-1	CASHKAGSYEQYF	TGCGCCAGCCATAAGGCGGGGTCCTACGAGCAGTACTTC
NA	TRBD2	TRBJ2-1	TRBV27	CASSIRTSGRGNEQFF	TGTGCCAGCAGCATAAGGACTAGCGGGAGAGGGAATGAGCAGTTCTTC
NA	TRBD1	TRBJ2-1	TRBV7-2	CATQGGPPYNEQFF	TGTGCCACACAGGGGGGACCTCCCTACAATGAGCAGTTCTTC